Listed below are T cell receptor beta chains from one sample, sequenced in a study of control samples from healthy donors and cancer patients. The protocol was immunoSEQ multiplex PCR, while the TCRdb copy is restricted to in-frame clones and leaves out a portion. Of about 160,000 clones in the sample, about 94% were seen once. The sequenced sample was blood. These receptors all stem from a middle-aged woman in good health. CDR3s include the opening cysteine and the closing phenylalanine or tryptophan. D genes are given only for firm matches.

d_call: TRBD2; v_call: TRBV6-5; j_call: TRBJ2-3; cdr3_aa: CASRVAGGGDTQYF
d_call: .; v_call: TRBV18; j_call: TRBJ2-5; cdr3_aa: CASSPPGSQETQYF
d_call: .; v_call: TRBV18; j_call: TRBJ1-1; cdr3_aa: CASSPGQEGRAFF
d_call: .; v_call: TRBV12-5; j_call: TRBJ1-3; cdr3_aa: CASGSSGTIGNTIYF
d_call: .; v_call: TRBV19; j_call: TRBJ2-1; cdr3_aa: CASSMGGGNRFF
d_call: TRBD1; v_call: TRBV24-1; j_call: TRBJ1-2; cdr3_aa: CATSDTGQGHGYTF
d_call: .; v_call: TRBV10-3; j_call: TRBJ2-7; cdr3_aa: CAISESGQNYEQYF
d_call: .; v_call: TRBV7-9; j_call: TRBJ1-2; cdr3_aa: CASSLAGERNYGYTF
d_call: .; v_call: TRBV27; j_call: TRBJ1-2; cdr3_aa: CASSLSGYGYTF
d_call: .; v_call: TRBV5-1; j_call: TRBJ1-1; cdr3_aa: CASSPLDRTNEAFF
d_call: .; v_call: TRBV20-1; j_call: TRBJ1-2; cdr3_aa: CSASPGEGFYGYTF
d_call: TRBD1; v_call: TRBV20-1; j_call: TRBJ1-1; cdr3_aa: CSARQGLRAFF
d_call: .; v_call: TRBV3-1/TRBV3-2; j_call: TRBJ1-2; cdr3_aa: CASSHHAGGQNYGYTF
d_call: .; v_call: TRBV6-2/TRBV6-3; j_call: TRBJ1-5; cdr3_aa: CASSYPSQPQHF
d_call: TRBD1; v_call: TRBV19; j_call: TRBJ2-7; cdr3_aa: CASSSTTGRFYEQYF
d_call: .; v_call: TRBV19; j_call: TRBJ1-1; cdr3_aa: CASMTANTEAFF
d_call: .; v_call: TRBV5-1; j_call: TRBJ2-1; cdr3_aa: CASSLVDSSYNEQFF
d_call: .; v_call: TRBV19; j_call: TRBJ1-1; cdr3_aa: CASSMKGREAFF
d_call: .; v_call: TRBV29-1; j_call: TRBJ1-2; cdr3_aa: CSVVSRSYGYTF
d_call: .; v_call: TRBV3-1/TRBV3-2; j_call: TRBJ1-2; cdr3_aa: CASSQDSHYGYTF
d_call: .; v_call: TRBV18; j_call: TRBJ1-3; cdr3_aa: CASSPPGSYSGNTIYF
d_call: .; v_call: TRBV3-1/TRBV3-2; j_call: TRBJ1-2; cdr3_aa: CASSRTGTPNYGYTF
d_call: TRBD1; v_call: TRBV6-2/TRBV6-3; j_call: TRBJ1-5; cdr3_aa: CASSYPPGQGANQPQHF
d_call: .; v_call: TRBV9; j_call: TRBJ1-2; cdr3_aa: CASSPQGNYGYTF
d_call: .; v_call: TRBV3-1/TRBV3-2; j_call: TRBJ2-1; cdr3_aa: CASSRSITERSEQFF
d_call: .; v_call: TRBV19; j_call: TRBJ2-5; cdr3_aa: CASSIDEEETQYF
d_call: .; v_call: TRBV9; j_call: TRBJ1-1; cdr3_aa: CASSVTANTEAFF
d_call: .; v_call: TRBV5-1; j_call: TRBJ2-1; cdr3_aa: CASSLRGGRSYNEQFF
d_call: .; v_call: TRBV4-3; j_call: TRBJ2-6; cdr3_aa: CASSRNTGANVLTF
d_call: TRBD1; v_call: TRBV4-2; j_call: TRBJ1-5; cdr3_aa: CASSQVTTGDQPQHF
d_call: TRBD1; v_call: TRBV27; j_call: TRBJ1-2; cdr3_aa: CASTPTGVGGYTF
d_call: .; v_call: TRBV7-2; j_call: TRBJ2-3; cdr3_aa: CASSLDRSTDTQYF